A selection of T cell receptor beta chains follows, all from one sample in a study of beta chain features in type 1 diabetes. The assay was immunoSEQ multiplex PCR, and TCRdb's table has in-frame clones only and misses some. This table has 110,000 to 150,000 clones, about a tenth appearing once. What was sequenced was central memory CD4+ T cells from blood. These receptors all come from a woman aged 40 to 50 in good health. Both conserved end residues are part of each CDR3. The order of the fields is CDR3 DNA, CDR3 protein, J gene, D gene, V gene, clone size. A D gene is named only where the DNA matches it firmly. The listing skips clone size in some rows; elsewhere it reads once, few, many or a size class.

TGTGCCAGCAGCTTGTCGGCAGGGGAGAATGAAAAACTGTTTTTT,CASSLSAGENEKLFF,TRBJ1-4,-,TRBV5-4,once
TGCAGCGCAGCTGGACAGGGTGGTAGCACCGGGGAGCTGTTTTTT,CSAAGQGGSTGELFF,TRBJ2-2,TRBD1,TRBV29-1,few
TGCGCCAGCAGCTTGGGGGCAGGGGCCACCTACGAGCAGTACTTC,CASSLGAGATYEQYF,TRBJ2-7,-,TRBV5-1,few
TGCGCCAGCAGCTCTGACATCAACTATGGCTACACCTTC,CASSSDINYGYTF,TRBJ1-2,-,TRBV5-1,few
TGTGCCAGCAGAATTGGGACAGGGGGTGGCTACACCTTC,CASRIGTGGGYTF,TRBJ1-2,TRBD1,TRBV5-4,-
TGTGCCAGCAGCTCCAACGAGGTCCCAACTAATGAAAAACTGTTTTTT,CASSSNEVPTNEKLFF,TRBJ1-4,-,TRBV7-8,few
TGTGCCAGCAGCCTCCTCGGAGGGGCTGAAGCTTTCTTT,CASSLLGGAEAFF,TRBJ1-1,-,TRBV7-2,few
TGTGCCAGCTCATCTGGGACAGGGAGCACTGAAGCTTTCTTT,CASSSGTGSTEAFF,TRBJ1-1,TRBD1,TRBV18,few
TGTGCCAGCAGTTCAACAGGGGTGGGCGAGCAGTACTTC,CASSSTGVGEQYF,TRBJ2-7,TRBD1,TRBV6-1,-
TGTGCCACCAGCACTTCCCAGGGCTACGAGCAGTACTTC,CATSTSQGYEQYF,TRBJ2-7,-,TRBV15,-
TGTGCCAGCTCACCCAGACAGGGGCCATCCTACGAGCAGTACTTC,CASSPRQGPSYEQYF,TRBJ2-7,TRBD1,TRBV18,few
TGTGCCATCAGTTCAGTGACAGAGATCTATGGCTACACCTTC,CAISSVTEIYGYTF,TRBJ1-2,-,TRBV10-3,few
TGTGCCAGCAGCGTAACAGGAACCTACGAGCAGTACTTC,CASSVTGTYEQYF,TRBJ2-7,-,TRBV9,-
TGTGCCAGCAGCGTAAAGGGGGGGGGCACAGATACGCAGTATTTT,CASSVKGGGTDTQYF,TRBJ2-3,-,TRBV9,few
TGTGCCAGCAGTGAGCGACTGAACGAGGGTGGAGTTCACTATGGCTACACCTTC,CASSERLNEGGVHYGYTF,TRBJ1-2,-,TRBV6-1,few
TGTGCCAGCAGTACGAGAGATACGCAGTATTTT,CASSTRDTQYF,TRBJ2-3,-,TRBV27,few
TGTGCCAGCACCGGGGAGGATCAGCCCCAGCATTTT,CASTGEDQPQHF,TRBJ1-5,-,TRBV28,-
TGTGCCAGCAGCAAAAACAGAAAAGTCTCTGGAAACACCATATATTTT,CASSKNRKVSGNTIYF,TRBJ1-3,-,TRBV21-1,few
TGTGCCAGCAGTACCCGGGGTAACACCGGGGAGCTGTTTTTT,CASSTRGNTGELFF,TRBJ2-2,-,TRBV9,many
TGTGCCAGCAGCCAGGGGTCCCGGACCTCTGGAAACACCATATATTTT,CASSQGSRTSGNTIYF,TRBJ1-3,-,TRBV7-9,-
TGTGCCAGCAGCTCTACACGACTAGCGGGGGTCACGCAGTATTTT,CASSSTRLAGVTQYF,TRBJ2-3,TRBD2,TRBV11-2,-
TGTGCCTGGAGTGTAGAGTATAGCAATCAGCCCCAGCATTTT,CAWSVEYSNQPQHF,TRBJ1-5,-,TRBV30,-
TGCAGCGTTGCAGGACAGCCTGAGGAGCCCCAGCATTTT,CSVAGQPEEPQHF,TRBJ1-5,-,TRBV29-1,-
TGTGCCACCACAGGGGGTGGTAATTCACCCCTCCACTTT,CATTGGGNSPLHF,TRBJ1-6,TRBD1,TRBV10-3,few
TGCGCCAGCAGCTTGGTAGGGGGGGCCTACGAGCAGTACTTC,CASSLVGGAYEQYF,TRBJ2-7,-,TRBV5-1,-
TGTGCCAGCAGCCCCCGGGGGGGGGCCAACGTCCTGACTTTC,CASSPRGGANVLTF,TRBJ2-6,-,TRBV5-4,-
TGTGCCAGCAGTCCTAGGCCCAGCAGCGATGAGCAGTTCTTC,CASSPRPSSDEQFF,TRBJ2-1,-,TRBV6-5,few
TGTGCCAGCGGGGGACTAGCGGGGGGGTACCAAGAGACCCAGTACTTC,CASGGLAGGYQETQYF,TRBJ2-5,TRBD2,TRBV5-4,few
TGCGCCAGCAGTGAGTCGCAGGCCGCCCTCTATTTT,CASSESQAALYF,TRBJ1-3,-,TRBV10-1,-
TGTGCCGGCGGGGACAGACCCTACGAGCAGTACTTC,CAGGDRPYEQYF,TRBJ2-7,-,TRBV2,-
TGTGCCATCAGTGCCGGGACAGATACGAAAGCTTTCTTT,CAISAGTDTKAFF,TRBJ1-1,TRBD1,TRBV10-3,few
TGTGCCAGCAGAAGGGGGGGTGACGAGACCCAGTACTTC,CASRRGGDETQYF,TRBJ2-5,-,TRBV5-4,few
TGTGCCAGCAGTGAAGCTATCCCCTACGAGCAGTACTTC,CASSEAIPYEQYF,TRBJ2-7,-,TRBV6-1,few
TGTGCCAGCAGTCGGACAGGGGGAGGTGGGAGCACTGAAGCTTTCTTT,CASSRTGGGGSTEAFF,TRBJ1-1,TRBD1,TRBV25-1,-
TGTGCCAGCAGCTTAGCCTTGGTGGGCGTCGACACCGGGGAGCTGTTTTTT,CASSLALVGVDTGELFF,TRBJ2-2,-,TRBV11-2,few
TGCGCCAGCAGTAGGGAGACCTCCTACGAGCAGTACTTC,CASSRETSYEQYF,TRBJ2-7,-,TRBV5-1,few
TGCGCCAGCAGTGAGACTAACACAGATACGCAGTATTTT,CASSETNTDTQYF,TRBJ2-3,-,TRBV10-1,few
TGCAGCGTCAACGGGGGAGAAAAACTGTTTTTT,CSVNGGEKLFF,TRBJ1-4,-,TRBV29-1,few
TGTGCCACGTTCGAGAGGTCGGGGAACACTGAAGCTTTCTTT,CATFERSGNTEAFF,TRBJ1-1,-,TRBV10-3,few
TGTGCCAGCAGCTTAGAGGCAGGGGAGGGCTATGGCTACACCTTC,CASSLEAGEGYGYTF,TRBJ1-2,-,TRBV7-2,-
TGTGCCAGCAACAAGGGAGGGGGCCAAGAGACCCAGTACTTC,CASNKGGGQETQYF,TRBJ2-5,-,TRBV7-2,many
TGTGCCAGCACCCCGGACAGCTATGGCTACACCTTC,CASTPDSYGYTF,TRBJ1-2,-,TRBV6-5,few
TGTGCCAGCAGTGAAGTGGCAGGGGGTATGAGAGGAACTGAAGCTTTCTTT,CASSEVAGGMRGTEAFF,TRBJ1-1,TRBD1,TRBV25-1,few
TGTGCCAGCTTACAGGGGGAACTCTACAATGAGCAGTTCTTC,CASLQGELYNEQFF,TRBJ2-1,TRBD1,TRBV18,-
TGTGCCAGCTCACCAACCGGGACAGGGGGCACTGAAGCTTTCTTT,CASSPTGTGGTEAFF,TRBJ1-1,TRBD1,TRBV18,many
TGTGCCAGCAGTTACTCGAAACAGGGGGCATGCTACGAGCAGTACTTC,CASSYSKQGACYEQYF,TRBJ2-7,TRBD1,TRBV6-7,few
TGTGCCAGCAGCTCCGGACAGGGGGCTGAAGAGCAGTACTTC,CASSSGQGAEEQYF,TRBJ2-7,TRBD1,TRBV5-5,few
TGCGCCAGCAGTACCCTAGCGGGGGGGCCTACCGGGGAGCTGTTTTTT,CASSTLAGGPTGELFF,TRBJ2-2,TRBD2,TRBV4-3,-
TGTGCCAGTAGTATTCTGGGAGCGAGGGGGCGAGGTGGTACTGGCACAGATACGCAGTATTTT,CASSILGARGRGGTGTDTQYF,TRBJ2-3,TRBD1,TRBV19,-
TGTGCCAGCAGCCCGCCGGAGGGGTGGGTCGGTGGCTACACCTTC,CASSPPEGWVGGYTF,TRBJ1-2,-,TRBV9,few
TGTGCCAGCAGCTTAGCGGTTGGGCCGGGACAGGCCTACAATGAGCAGTTCTTC,CASSLAVGPGQAYNEQFF,TRBJ2-1,TRBD1,TRBV7-9,many
TGTGCCAGCAGTTACTTTCTCGGGAACACTGAAGCTTTCTTT,CASSYFLGNTEAFF,TRBJ1-1,-,TRBV6-5,-
TGCGCCAGCAGCCCCCGGGAACCCGGGTCCCGGTCACCCCTCCACTTT,CASSPREPGSRSPLHF,TRBJ1-6,-,TRBV5-1,-
TGTGCCAGCAGTGAAGGGTTGGGGGGAGAGCCCCTCCACTTT,CASSEGLGGEPLHF,TRBJ1-6,-,TRBV2,many
TGTGCCAGCAGCGCAGGGTCCACTGAAGCTTTCTTT,CASSAGSTEAFF,TRBJ1-1,-,TRBV7-6,many